The next 15 T cell receptor beta chains were all read from a single sample in a study of vaccination effects on CD4 cells after COVID-19. Here immunoSEQ multiplex PCR was the method, and the copy in TCRdb shows in-frame clones only, minus some. Of over 50,000 clones listed, around 78% are singletons. Antigens for these TCRs are unknown. ViraFEST used viral peptide pools to expand antigen-specific CD4+ T cells before sequencing. Following an approximately 11-day culture, CD4+ T cells were purified. BNT162b2 vaccine or mRNA-1273 vaccine was given to participants in two doses. The specimen was CD4+ T cells from PBMCs cultured with HCoV-229E spike peptides, collected after COVID-19 vaccination. These receptors all come from a human donor who received a COVID-19 vaccine.

In DNA form, the CDR3 reads TGTGCCAGCAGTTCCTATCTAGAGACTGAAGCTTTCTTT. Its translation is CASSSYLETEAFF. The chain carries TRBV6-5 and TRBJ1-1, with D unclear. Germline V CDR1 and CDR2: MNHEY, SVGAGI. This CDR3 comprises 13 residues. Deletions cut 4 bases from V and 5 bases from J, with 11 bases between.

This clone has a handful of counts. This chain links TRBV30 with TRBJ1-5; D remains ambiguous. The ends were cut back, 4 bases at V and 2 bases at J, with 9 bases in the middle. The CDR3 spans 13 residues. The V gene's germline CDR1 is GTSNPN and CDR2 SVGIG (reference sequence). Written as DNA, the CDR3 is TGTGCCTGGAATATAGAGGGCAATCAGCCCCAGCATTTT. It is translated as CAWNIEGNQPQHF.

Here the CDR3 DNA reads TGTGCCAGCAGCTTGTTCAGCTCCGGGACACAGAATCAGCCCCAGCATTTT. Translated, it gives CASSLFSSGTQNQPQHF. The chain is built from TRBV5-6 and TRBJ1-5; the D gene is possibly TRBD1 (6 bases). V shed 1 base and J shed 4 bases, with 18 bases lying between them. Per the germline V gene, CDR1 is SGHDT and CDR2 is YYEEEE. This CDR3 spans 17 amino acids.

In its sample, this clone was seen a few times. The chain recombines TRBV19 with TRBJ1-5; weak D call: TRBD1 (5 bases). Trimming took 2 bases from V and 6 from J, leaving 11 bases between them. Germline V lookup: CDR1 LNHDA, CDR2 SQIVND (reference sequence). The CDR3 is 14 amino acids. CDR3 DNA sequence: TGTGCCAGTAGTATAACCAGGGAAGGTCAGCCCCAGCATTTT. Its protein is CASSITREGQPQHF. Looking up the rest from reference TRBV19 and TRBJ1-5 gives the full variable domain: DGGITQSPKYLFRKEGQNVTLSCEQNLNHDAMYWYRQDPGQGLRLIYYSQIVNDFQKGDIAEGYSVSREKKESFPLTVTSAQKNPTAFYLCASSITREGQPQHFGDGTRLSIL.

V is TRBV6-5 and J is TRBJ1-2; 11 nucleotides align to TRBD1. V shed 4 bases and J 2 bases; nucleotides not matched to a gene: 6. CDR3 length: 16 amino acids. Germline loops: CDR1 MNHEY, CDR2 SVGAGI. The CDR3, as DNA: TGTGCCAGCAGTTCTCCTCGGACAGGGGGCAACTATGGCTACACCTTC. This sequence encodes CASSSPRTGGNYGYTF.

The chain has TRBV18 and TRBJ2-1; D might be TRBD1 (6 bases). The ends were cut back, 6 bases at V and 4 bases at J, with 13 bases in the middle. Germline loops: CDR1 KGHSH, CDR2 LQKENI. The CDR3 consists of 14 residues. In DNA form, the CDR3 reads TGTGCCAGCTCGCCGGGACAAGGGTACAATGAGCAGTTCTTC. Protein: CASSPGQGYNEQFF.

This sequence joins TRBV7-9 and TRBJ2-7, with 7 bases fitting TRBD2. This CDR3 comprises 15 residues. Germline V gene lookup returns CDR1 SEHNR and CDR2 FQNEAQ (reference sequence). The ends lost 5 bases at V and 0 bases at J; junction bases unmatched: 7. The CDR3 here is CASSRGGGPSYEQYV. CDR3 bases: TGTGCCAGCAGCCGCGGCGGGGGTCCCTCCTACGAGCAGTACGTC.

The rearrangement joins TRBV5-1 to TRBJ2-7, with 8 bases identical to TRBD2. The length of the CDR3 is 14 residues. Germline V lookup: CDR1 SGHRS, CDR2 YFSETQ. V dropped 1 base and J dropped 7; count of bases not matched to a gene: 7. CDR3 protein: CASSLTGGTGEQYV. For the CDR3, the DNA is TGCGCCAGCAGCTTGACGGGGGGGACTGGTGAGCAGTACGTC.

J is TRBJ1-1 and V is TRBV30; D unresolved. The germline CDR1 and CDR2 sequences are GTSNPN and SVGIG (reference sequence). Trimming cost V 4 bases and J 4 bases, with 13 bases left between them. This CDR3 comprises 13 residues. The CDR3 sequence is CAWTVGMATEAFF. CDR3 in DNA: TGTGCCTGGACGGTGGGCATGGCCACTGAAGCTTTCTTT.

This chain uses TRBV23-1 with TRBJ2-7; unclear D gene. TRBV23-1 is annotated as an ORF whose role is uncertain. CDR3 length equals 16 residues. V dropped 4 bases and J dropped 3 bases, with 19 bases sitting between them. The CDR3 is CASSRRRANGVYEQYV. The CDR3, as DNA: TGCGCCAGCAGTCGGCGAAGGGCAAATGGGGTCTACGAGCAGTACGTC.

V usage is TRBV18 and J usage is TRBJ2-3; D tentatively reads TRBD1 or TRBD2 (5 bases each). V lost 6 bases, J lost 0 bases, and 16 bases lay in between. Per the germline V gene, CDR1 is KGHSH and CDR2 is LQKENI. CDR3 length equals 16 residues. The CDR3 region has the DNA TGTGCCAGCTCCCCCCTTTCGGGGCCAAGCACAGATACGCAGTATTTT. Its translation is CASSPLSGPSTDTQYF.

The rearrangement uses TRBV7-8 and TRBJ2-7; 9 nucleotides align to TRBD2. This CDR3 has 16 residues. Germline-derived CDR1 and CDR2 are SGHVS and FQNEAQ. Trimming at V came to 4 bases and at J to 0 bases, leaving 7 bases not matched to a gene. The CDR3 reads CASSSGLAGNSYEQYV. DNA of the CDR3: TGTGCCAGCAGCTCTGGTCTAGCGGGGAACTCCTACGAGCAGTACGTC.

This clone came up a few times. This chain connects TRBV6-4 to TRBJ2-2; no clear D. V lost 7 bases to trimming and J lost 2 bases, with 8 bases between them. The V gene's germline CDR1 is MRHNA and CDR2 SNTAGT. The CDR3 loop spans 13 amino acids. The CDR3 region is CASKEPNTGELFF. The CDR3 DNA reads as TGTGCCAGCAAGGAACCTAACACCGGGGAGCTGTTTTTT.

The chain links TRBV5-5 to TRBJ2-3; perhaps TRBD1 as D (5 bases). With 4 bases removed from V and 5 bases from J, the gap between germline ends came to 8 bases. The CDR3 consists of 12 residues. The germline CDR1 and CDR2 sequences are SGHKS and YYEKEE (reference sequence). CDR3: CASSVQGDTQYF. CDR3 nucleotide sequence: TGTGCCAGCAGCGTTCAGGGAGATACGCAGTATTTT.

This clone was recorded once. This chain uses TRBV19 with TRBJ1-4; 8 nucleotides line up with TRBD1. J was trimmed by 8 bases and V by 5 bases; bases with no gene match: 7. The CDR3 covers 14 residues. Germline-derived CDR1 and CDR2 are LNHDA and SQIVND (reference sequence). The CDR3 spells CASSAQGAGEKLFF. CDR3 coding DNA: TGTGCCAGTAGTGCTCAGGGGGCTGGAGAAAAACTGTTTTTT. Full variable domain (outside the CDR3, taken from reference TRBV19 and TRBJ1-4): DGGITQSPKYLFRKEGQNVTLSCEQNLNHDAMYWYRQDPGQGLRLIYYSQIVNDFQKGDIAEGYSVSREKKESFPLTVTSAQKNPTAFYLCASSAQGAGEKLFFGSGTQLSVL.